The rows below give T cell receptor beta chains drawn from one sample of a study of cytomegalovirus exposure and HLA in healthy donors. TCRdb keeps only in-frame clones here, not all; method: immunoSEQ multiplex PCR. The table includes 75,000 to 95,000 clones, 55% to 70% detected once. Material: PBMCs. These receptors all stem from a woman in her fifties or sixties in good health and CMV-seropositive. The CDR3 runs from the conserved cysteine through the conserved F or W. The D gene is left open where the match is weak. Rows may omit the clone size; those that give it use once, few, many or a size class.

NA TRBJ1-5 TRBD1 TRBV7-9 CASSLAPGQGLNQPQHF TGTGCCAGCAGCTTAGCGCCAGGACAGGGGTTAAATCAGCCCCAGCATTTT
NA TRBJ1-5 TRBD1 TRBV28 CASNGQVGNQPQHF TGTGCCAGCAATGGACAGGTAGGCAATCAGCCCCAGCATTTT
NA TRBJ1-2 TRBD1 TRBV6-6 CASSKGQESYYGYTF TGTGCCAGCAGTAAGGGACAGGAGAGTTACTATGGCTACACCTTC
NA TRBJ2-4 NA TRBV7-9 CASSRGGAKNIQYF TGTGCCAGCAGCCGCGGGGGCGCTAAAAACATTCAGTACTTC
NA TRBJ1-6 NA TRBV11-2 CASSSYPTQTLNSPLHF TGTGCCAGCAGCTCCTACCCCACGCAGACACTGAATTCACCCCTCCACTTT
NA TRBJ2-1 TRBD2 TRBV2 CASRLAGGYNEQFF TGTGCCAGCAGACTAGCGGGGGGTTACAATGAGCAGTTCTTC
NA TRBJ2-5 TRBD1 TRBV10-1 CASSGQGAKTQYF TGCGCCAGCAGTGGACAGGGGGCTAAGACCCAGTACTTC
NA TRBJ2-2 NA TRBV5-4 CASSPPGTNTGELFF TGTGCCAGCAGCCCGCCGGGAACGAACACCGGGGAGCTGTTTTTT
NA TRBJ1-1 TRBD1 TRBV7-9 CASSTGVHTEAFF TGTGCCAGCAGCACAGGGGTCCACACTGAAGCTTTCTTT
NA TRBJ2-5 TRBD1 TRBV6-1 CASSKTGGETQYF TGTGCCAGCAGCAAGACAGGGGGCGAGACCCAGTACTTC
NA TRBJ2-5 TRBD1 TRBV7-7 CASRLKQGQETQYF TGTGCCAGCAGGCTGAAACAGGGGCAAGAGACCCAGTACTTC
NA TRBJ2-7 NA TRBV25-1 CASSEAGSLYEQYF TGTGCCAGCAGTGAAGCGGGCAGCCTCTACGAGCAGTACTTC
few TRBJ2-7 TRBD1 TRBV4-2 CASSQEGQVYEQYF TGTGCCAGCAGCCAAGAGGGACAGGTCTACGAGCAGTACTTC
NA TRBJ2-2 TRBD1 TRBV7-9 CASSPLHPDRGDTGELFF TGTGCCAGCAGCCCCCTCCACCCCGACAGGGGAGACACCGGGGAGCTGTTTTTT
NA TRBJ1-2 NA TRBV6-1 CASSDEGSPIYGYTF TGTGCCAGCAGTGACGAGGGAAGCCCAATTTATGGCTACACCTTC
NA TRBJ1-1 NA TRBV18 CASSLGQWNTEAFF TGTGCCAGCTCACTTGGACAGTGGAACACTGAAGCTTTCTTT
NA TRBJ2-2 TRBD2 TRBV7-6 CASSSRGVLTGELFF TGTGCCAGCAGTTCACGGGGGGTGTTGACCGGGGAGCTGTTTTTT
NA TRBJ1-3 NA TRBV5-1 CASSSMGAGGNTIYF TGCGCCAGCAGCTCTATGGGCGCGGGGGGAAACACCATATATTTT
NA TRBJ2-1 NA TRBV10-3 CAISSTRSVINEQFF TGTGCCATCAGCTCGACTAGGTCTGTGATCAATGAGCAGTTCTTC
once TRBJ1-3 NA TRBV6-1 CASSENGSSGNTIYF TGTGCCAGCAGTGAAAACGGGAGCTCTGGAAACACCATATATTTT
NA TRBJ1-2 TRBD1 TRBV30 CAWRETGGYGYTF TGTGCCTGGAGAGAGACAGGGGGCTATGGCTACACCTTC
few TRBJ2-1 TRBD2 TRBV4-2 CASSQDPSGGSYNEQFF TGTGCCAGCAGCCAGGACCCTAGCGGGGGCTCCTACAATGAGCAGTTCTTC
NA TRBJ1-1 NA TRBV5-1 CASSRIPGGEAFF TGCGCCAGCAGCAGGATACCGGGGGGTGAAGCTTTCTTT
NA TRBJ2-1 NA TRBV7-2 CASSLVGTRRRNEQFF TGTGCCAGCAGCTTAGTAGGGACAAGGAGGCGGAATGAGCAGTTCTTC
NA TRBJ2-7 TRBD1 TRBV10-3 CATGNQQGATEQYF TGTGCCACAGGGAACCAACAGGGGGCTACCGAGCAGTACTTC
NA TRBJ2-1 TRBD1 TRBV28 CASSLTGGSYNEQFF TGTGCCAGCAGTTTAACAGGGGGCTCCTACAATGAGCAGTTCTTC
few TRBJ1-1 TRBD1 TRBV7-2 CASSLGAGGNTEAFF TGTGCCAGCAGCTTAGGTGCAGGGGGGAACACTGAAGCTTTCTTT
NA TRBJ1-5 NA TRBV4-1 CASSQEGSGVDQPQHF TGCGCCAGCAGCCAAGAAGGGTCGGGAGTAGATCAGCCCCAGCATTTT
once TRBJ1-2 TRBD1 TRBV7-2 CASSFGQGLYGYTF TGTGCCAGCAGCTTCGGACAGGGGTTATATGGCTACACCTTC
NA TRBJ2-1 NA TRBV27 CASKSDWEQFF TGTGCCAGCAAAAGCGACTGGGAGCAGTTCTTC
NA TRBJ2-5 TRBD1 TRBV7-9 CASSPQTGQETQYF TGTGCCAGCAGCCCCCAGACAGGGCAAGAGACCCAGTACTTC
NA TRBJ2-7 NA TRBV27 CASAWGASGNYEQYF TGTGCCAGCGCCTGGGGGGCTAGCGGAAACTACGAGCAGTACTTC
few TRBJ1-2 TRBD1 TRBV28 CASRGTGGRNHGYTF TGTGCCAGCAGGGGGACAGGGGGGAGAAATCATGGCTACACCTTC
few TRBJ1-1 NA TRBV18 CASSLDRMNTEAFF TGTGCCAGCTCACTCGACAGGATGAACACTGAAGCTTTCTTT
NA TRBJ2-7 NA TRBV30 CAWRSHYSYEQYF TGTGCCTGGAGAAGTCACTACTCCTACGAGCAGTACTTC
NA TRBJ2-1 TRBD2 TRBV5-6 CATVAGGPSYNEQFF TGTGCCACCGTAGCGGGGGGGCCCTCCTACAATGAGCAGTTCTTC
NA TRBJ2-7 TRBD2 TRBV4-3 CASSQDPGGDYEQYF TGCGCCAGCAGCCAAGATCCGGGGGGGGACTACGAGCAGTACTTC
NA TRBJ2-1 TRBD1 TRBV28 CASSYRGLGNEQFF TGTGCCAGCAGCTACAGGGGGCTGGGTAATGAGCAGTTCTTC
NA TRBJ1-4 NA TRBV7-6 CASSLSQGGGELFF TGTGCCAGCAGCCTCAGCCAGGGTGGCGGAGAACTGTTTTTT
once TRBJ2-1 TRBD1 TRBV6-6 CASSYPGQGGYEQFF TGTGCCAGCAGTTACCCGGGACAGGGAGGCTATGAGCAGTTCTTC
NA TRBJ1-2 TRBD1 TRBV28 CASSSGQGNYGYTF TGTGCCAGCAGTTCCGGACAGGGTAACTATGGCTACACCTTC
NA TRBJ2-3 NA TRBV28 CASVGIGTSSTDTQYF TGTGCCAGCGTAGGAATCGGGACTTCTAGCACAGATACGCAGTATTTT
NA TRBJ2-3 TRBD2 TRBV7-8 CASSLALAGESTQYF TGTGCCAGCAGCTTAGCGTTAGCGGGGGAGTCTACGCAGTATTTT
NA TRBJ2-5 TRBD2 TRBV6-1 CASSEAREGTQYF TGTGCCAGCAGTGAAGCGAGGGAGGGGACCCAGTACTTC
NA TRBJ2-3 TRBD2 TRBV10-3 CAIRGGGPGGADTQYF TGTGCCATCAGGGGGGGAGGGCCGGGTGGTGCAGATACGCAGTATTTT
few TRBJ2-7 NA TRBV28 CASRTGPYEQYF TGTGCCAGCAGGACAGGCCCCTACGAGCAGTACTTC
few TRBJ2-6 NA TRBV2 CASRESGANVLTF TGTGCCAGCAGAGAGTCTGGGGCCAACGTCCTGACTTTC
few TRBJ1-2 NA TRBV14 CASSQSTRTLYGYTF TGTGCCAGCAGCCAAAGTACCAGGACACTCTATGGCTACACCTTC
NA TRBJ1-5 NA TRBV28 CASSGASYSNQPQHF TGTGCCAGCAGTGGAGCTTCTTATAGCAATCAGCCCCAGCATTTT
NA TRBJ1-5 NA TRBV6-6 CASSYGGAGNQPQHF TGTGCCAGCAGTTACGGGGGGGCCGGCAATCAGCCCCAGCATTTT
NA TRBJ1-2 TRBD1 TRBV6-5 CASSSPGTGDYGYTF TGTGCCAGCAGCTCACCCGGGACAGGGGACTATGGCTACACCTTC
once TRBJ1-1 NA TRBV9 CASSPGTSSEAFF TGTGCCAGCAGCCCCGGGACATCTTCGGAAGCTTTCTTT
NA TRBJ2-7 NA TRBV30 CAWSVTRGNEQYF TGTGCCTGGAGTGTCACACGGGGGAACGAGCAGTACTTC
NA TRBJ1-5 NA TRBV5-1 CASSPLGGEGQPQHF TGCGCCAGCAGCCCTCTGGGGGGGGAAGGTCAGCCCCAGCATTTT
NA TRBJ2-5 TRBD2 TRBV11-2 CASSLRLAIETQYF TGTGCCAGCAGCCTAAGACTAGCGATAGAGACCCAGTACTTC